These 9 T cell receptor beta chains were all obtained from the same sample, sequenced in a study of T cell repertoires in cytomegalovirus infection. Using its own MiXCR run on the reads, TCRdb lists one record per CDR3 protein. The sample holds some 440,000 distinct CDR3 sequences, 30% to 40% seen once. What was sequenced was PBMCs. The receptors come from a human donor in good health (CMV status not recorded). Some clones in this sample may be carry-over from other donors' samples.

In its sample, this clonotype was seen a few times. This chain connects TRBV20-1 to TRBJ2-5; 9 bases are a match to TRBD1. Germline V gene sequence: CDR1 DFQATT, CDR2 SNEGSKA (reference sequence). This CDR3 region has 15 residues. V was pared by 1 base and J by 4 bases, with 7 bases of the junction left unmatched. The chain's CDR3 is CSARGWGQGLETQYF. The DNA for the CDR3 is TGCAGTGCTAGAGGTTGGGGACAGGGTTTAGAGACCCAGTACTTC.

On this clonotype: A much larger clone is a single base away; this may be a read error. The rearrangement joins TRBV12-3 or TRBV12-4 to TRBJ2-7; D is perhaps TRBD1 (5 bases). CDR3 length equals 14 residues. The CDR3 nucleotides read TGTGCCAGCCGTTTAGGTCGGCAGGGTTTCGAGCAGTACTTC. Translation: CASRLGRQGFEQYF.

The sample holds a few counts of this clonotype. The V gene is TRBV20-1, the J gene TRBJ2-6; possibly TRBD2 for D (5 bases). This CDR3 contains 16 residues. Deletions cut 0 bases from V and 2 bases from J, with 11 bases between. Germline lookup yields CDR1 DFQATT and CDR2 SNEGSKA (reference sequence). CDR3 DNA sequence: TGCAGTGCTAGAGAACGCCGGGGTGCTGGGGCCAACGTCCTGACTTTC. Protein sequence: CSARERRGAGANVLTF.

The table lists this clonotype with a few counts. This chain connects TRBV6-2 or TRBV6-3 to TRBJ2-5, with TRBD2 matching over 8 bases. CDR3 size: 20 residues. The germline V gene has CDR1 MNHEY and CDR2 SVGEGT. The J segment lost 2 bases and the V segment lost 0 bases, leaving 17 bases of the junction unmatched. The DNA of the CDR3 is TGTGCCAGCAGTTACTCCATCCTTCGCCCTGGCGGGGGGCCACAAGAGACCCAGTACTTC. Its translation is CASSYSILRPGGGPQETQYF.

The V and J genes are TRBV12-3 or TRBV12-4 and TRBJ2-7, with 7 bases fitting TRBD1. The J segment lost 2 bases and the V segment lost 4 bases, leaving 11 bases of the junction unmatched. This CDR3 has 16 amino acids. The CDR3 DNA is TGTGCCAGCAGTTACCGACAGGGCACAATCCCCTACGAGCAGTACTTC. Translating it yields CASSYRQGTIPYEQYF.

A few counts support this clonotype. This chain joins TRBV19 and TRBJ1-1; D is unclear. Trimming shortened V by 4 bases and J by 1 base, and 10 bases separated the two germline ends. Germline values: CDR1 LNHDA, CDR2 SQIVND (reference sequence). The CDR3 totals 14 residues. CDR3 protein: CASSRDGRNTEAFF. DNA of the CDR3: TGTGCCAGTAGTAGAGACGGACGGAACACTGAAGCTTTCTTT.

The V gene is TRBV19, the J gene TRBJ2-3; TRBD2 aligns across 9 bases. CDR3 size: 17 residues. CDR1 LNHDA and CDR2 SQIVND come from the germline V gene (reference sequence). The V segment lost 7 bases and the J segment 2 bases; nucleotides outside the gene matches: 13. The CDR3 here is CASMKAGGPSFTDTQYF. The CDR3 DNA is TGTGCCAGTATGAAGGCGGGGGGGCCTTCTTTCACAGATACGCAGTATTTT.

The chain joins TRBV11-2 to TRBJ1-5; tentative D call: TRBD1 (6 bases). The CDR3 has 13 residues. The V and J ends lost 3 bases and 7 bases respectively, with 10 bases between them. Germline V CDR1 and CDR2: SGHAT, FQNNGV. CDR3 amino acids: CASSFQGFQPQHF. The CDR3 DNA follows: TGTGCCAGCAGCTTCCAGGGGTTCCAGCCCCAGCATTTT.

This clonotype occurred a few times. The genes are TRBV27 and TRBJ2-1; TRBD1 matches 7 bases. This CDR3 region has 15 residues. Germline trimming cut 6 bases from V and 3 bases from J; bases unmatched to any gene: 8. Germline CDR1 reads MNHEY; CDR2 reads SMNVEV (reference sequence). The CDR3 region is CASSHRGPGYNEQFF. CDR3 sequence (DNA): TGTGCCAGCAGCCATAGGGGGCCAGGCTACAATGAGCAGTTCTTC.